Below, 19 T cell receptor beta chains from the same sample are listed, as sequenced in a study of cytomegalovirus exposure and HLA in healthy donors. PCR used 60 Vbeta primers and 13 Jbeta primers. TCRdb keeps only in-frame clones here, not all; method: immunoSEQ multiplex PCR. The data show about 68,000 clones, roughly 77% seen once. The sequenced sample consisted of PBMCs. These receptors all stem from a human donor in good health.

The chain is built from TRBV11-3 and TRBJ2-2; a possible D gene is TRBD1 (5 bases). Trimming took 4 bases from V and 2 from J, leaving 8 bases between them. This CDR3 contains 14 residues. CDR1 is SGHNT, CDR2 YENEEA, per germline. CDR3 region: CASSSDSNTGELFF. The CDR3 DNA sequence: TGTGCCAGCAGCTCAGACAGTAACACCGGGGAGCTGTTTTTT.

The genes are TRBV6-6 and TRBJ2-1; 12 positions match TRBD2. The CDR3 length is 16 residues. Looked up from germline, CDR1 is MNHNY and CDR2 is SVGAGI (reference sequence). The junction had 8 bases not matched to a gene; V was cut back by 3 bases and J by 8 bases. The CDR3: CASSYIPLAGGDEQFF. Written as DNA, the CDR3 is TGTGCCAGCAGTTATATCCCCCTAGCGGGGGGGGATGAGCAGTTCTTC.

This chain links TRBV30 with TRBJ1-3; 7 bases line up with TRBD1. V dropped 6 bases and J dropped 3; count of bases not matched to a gene: 8. This CDR3 has 14 amino acids. Germline CDR1 reads GTSNPN; CDR2 reads SVGIG (reference sequence). The CDR3 DNA sequence: TGTGCCTGCCCGGGACAGCCATTTGGAAACACCATATATTTT. It specifies CACPGQPFGNTIYF.

The gene calls are TRBV12-2 and TRBJ2-7; the table gives TRBD2 as D, unverified against the DNA. TRBV12-2 is assigned pseudogene status. CDR3 length: 14 residues. CDR3 sequence: CASRDSGVTYEQYF. The CDR3 coding sequence is TGTGCAAGTCGGGATAGCGGGGTGACCTACGAGCAGTACTTC.

The rearrangement uses TRBV19 and TRBJ1-6; 8 bases are shared with TRBD1. The CDR3 consists of 14 residues. In germline, CDR1 is LNHDA, CDR2 SQIVND (reference sequence). After removal of 10 bases from V and 10 bases from J, the junction contained 12 bases not matched to a gene. The CDR3 nucleotides are TGTGCCACCTCTTTTGGACAGGGAAGGTCACCCCTCCACTTT. This translates into CATSFGQGRSPLHF.

V usage is TRBV27 and J usage is TRBJ2-1, with 7 bases lining up with TRBD2. This CDR3 contains 13 residues. Germline assignment: CDR1 MNHEY and CDR2 SMNVEV (reference sequence). The junction had 8 bases not matched to a gene; V was cut back by 0 bases and J by 15 bases. CDR3 DNA sequence: TGTGCCAGCAGTTTATCTGGTGGGGGGGAGGGGTTCTTC. Translated: CASSLSGGGEGFF.

The chain combines TRBV5-1 with TRBJ2-2, with 14 bases identical to TRBD2. The CDR3 is 15 residues long. V dropped 4 bases and J dropped 6; count of bases not matched to a gene: 2. CDR1 and CDR2 from the germline V gene are SGHRS and YFSETQ. CDR3: CASSPGLAGAGELFF. The CDR3, as DNA: TGCGCCAGCAGCCCGGGACTAGCGGGGGCCGGGGAGCTGTTTTTT.

The chain links TRBV6-6 to TRBJ2-1, with 8 positions matching TRBD2. The germline V gene has CDR1 MNHNY and CDR2 SVGAGI (reference sequence). This CDR3 is built from 15 residues. Trimming removed 2 bases from V and 7 bases from J; junction bases left unmatched: 7. CDR3 residues: CASSYAGRGENEQFF. CDR3 sequence (DNA): TGTGCCAGCAGTTACGCTGGGCGGGGGGAGAATGAGCAGTTCTTC.

CDR3 amino acids: CASNVRQGNEKLFF. The CDR3 bases are TGTGCCAGCAACGTTAGGCAGGGCAATGAAAAACTGTTTTTT. The J gene is TRBJ1-4, the V gene TRBV2, with D maybe TRBD1 (5 bases). The CDR3 runs to 14 residues. Deletions cut 7 bases from V and 5 bases from J, with 14 bases between. Per the germline V gene, CDR1 is SNHLY and CDR2 is FYNNEI.

This clone turned up a few times. The chain joins TRBV4-1 to TRBJ2-7, with 9 nucleotides matching TRBD1. This CDR3 spans 15 amino acids. With 2 bases clipped from V and 2 bases from J, the junction kept 4 bases outside the gene matches. CDR1 and CDR2 from the germline V gene are MGHRA and YSYEKL. As DNA, the CDR3 is TGCGCCAGCAGCCAACCGGGACAGGGAACCTACGAGCAGTACTTC. As protein: CASSQPGQGTYEQYF.

V and J are TRBV4-2 and TRBJ1-2, with TRBD1 matching 9 bases. Germline trimming cut 4 bases from V and 7 bases from J; bases unmatched to any gene: 10. The CDR3 is 15 amino acids. CDR1 LGHNA and CDR2 YNFKEQ come from the germline V gene. The CDR3 nucleotides are TGTGCCAGCAGCCGGAATACAGGGGGCGCGGGTGGCTACACCTTC. The encoded protein is CASSRNTGGAGGYTF.

The rearrangement joins TRBV7-2 to TRBJ2-5; a weak D match, TRBD1 (6 bases). Germline assignment: CDR1 SGHTA and CDR2 FQGNSA. Trimming took 3 bases from V and 4 from J, leaving 15 bases between them. The CDR3 sequence is 15 residues long. The CDR3 DNA follows: TGTGCCAGCAGCTTCGTCCAGGGGAATGGAGAGACCCAGTACTTC. Its translation is CASSFVQGNGETQYF.

The chain recombines TRBV6-1 with TRBJ2-3; 8 bases agree with TRBD2. This CDR3 is 17 amino acids long. Germline V CDR1 and CDR2: MNHNS, SASEGT. V lost 4 bases to trimming and J lost 3 bases; unmatched junction nucleotides: 12. The CDR3 sequence: CASSAMSSGTGTDTQYF. CDR3 nucleotides: TGTGCCAGCAGTGCGATGAGTAGCGGGACCGGGACAGATACGCAGTATTTT.

The CDR3 here is CASSAGLAVPYEQYF. Here the CDR3 DNA reads TGTGCCAGCAGCGCGGGACTAGCAGTCCCCTACGAGCAGTACTTC. The chain combines TRBV7-2 with TRBJ2-7, with TRBD2 matching over 9 bases. CDR1 and CDR2 from the germline V gene are SGHTA and FQGNSA. Losses at the gene ends were 5 bases for V and 2 bases for J; bases not matched to a gene: 7. The CDR3 contains 15 residues. Drawing the rest from reference TRBV7-2 and TRBJ2-7, the complete variable domain is GAGVSQSPSNKVTEKGKDVELRCDPISGHTALYWYRQSLGQGLEFLIYFQGNSAPDKSGLPSDRFSAERTGGSVSTLTIQRTQQEDSAVYLCASSAGLAVPYEQYFGPGTRLTVT.

The rearrangement joins TRBV4-1 to TRBJ1-6; D may be TRBD1 (5 bases). Germline values: CDR1 MGHRA, CDR2 YSYEKL. The CDR3 runs 16 residues. V was clipped by 0 bases and J by 11 bases, with 17 bases between them. DNA of the CDR3: TGCGCCAGCAGCCAAGAACCTGGGGCCTTGGGGACACCCCTCCACTTT. Amino acids: CASSQEPGALGTPLHF.

The rearrangement uses TRBV7-2 and TRBJ1-2; 8 nucleotides match TRBD1. V trimming: 0 bases; J trimming: 4 bases; junction bases outside the gene matches: 4. CDR3 length equals 15 residues. Germline CDR1 is SGHTA and CDR2 is FQGNSA. DNA of the CDR3: TGTGCCAGCAGCTTAGCGACAGGGGAGGTCTATGGCTACACCTTC. Protein product: CASSLATGEVYGYTF.

The chain carries TRBV7-2 and TRBJ2-5, with 7 nucleotides matching TRBD2. The J call is doubtful: the DNA matches TRBJ2-7 better. The CDR3 has 15 residues. Germline values: CDR1 SGHTA, CDR2 FQGNSA. The CDR3 DNA reads TGTGCCAGCAGCGCCGCGAGCGGGGTTAACTACGAGCAGTACTTC. This translates into CASSAASGVNYEQYF.

The CDR3 coding sequence is TGTGCCAGCAGTCCGGGGGGGGGAACTCAGCCCCAGCATTTT. This translates into CASSPGGGTQPQHF. The gene calls are TRBV6-1 and TRBJ1-5, with D perhaps TRBD1 (5 bases). CDR1 MNHNS and CDR2 SASEGT come from the germline V gene. V lost 5 bases and J lost 6, with 14 bases in between. This CDR3 has 14 amino acids.

The sample holds a few counts of this clone. The chain employs TRBV11-1 and TRBJ2-3; 8 bases fit TRBD2. V lost 2 bases and J lost 7; bases outside the gene matches: 8. CDR1 is SGHAT and CDR2 is FQDESV in the germline V gene (reference sequence). CDR3 length: 15 residues. The CDR3, as DNA: TGTGCCAGCAGCTTAAGCGGGGGTGAACGATATACGCAGTATTTT. Translating gives CASSLSGGERYTQYF. The complete variable domain, with remaining parts taken from reference TRBV11-1 and TRBJ2-3, reads EAEVAQSPRYKITEKSQAVAFWCDPISGHATLYWYRQILGQGPELLVQFQDESVVDDSQLPKDRFSAERLKGVDSTLKIQPAELGDSAMYLCASSLSGGERYTQYFGPGTRLTVL.